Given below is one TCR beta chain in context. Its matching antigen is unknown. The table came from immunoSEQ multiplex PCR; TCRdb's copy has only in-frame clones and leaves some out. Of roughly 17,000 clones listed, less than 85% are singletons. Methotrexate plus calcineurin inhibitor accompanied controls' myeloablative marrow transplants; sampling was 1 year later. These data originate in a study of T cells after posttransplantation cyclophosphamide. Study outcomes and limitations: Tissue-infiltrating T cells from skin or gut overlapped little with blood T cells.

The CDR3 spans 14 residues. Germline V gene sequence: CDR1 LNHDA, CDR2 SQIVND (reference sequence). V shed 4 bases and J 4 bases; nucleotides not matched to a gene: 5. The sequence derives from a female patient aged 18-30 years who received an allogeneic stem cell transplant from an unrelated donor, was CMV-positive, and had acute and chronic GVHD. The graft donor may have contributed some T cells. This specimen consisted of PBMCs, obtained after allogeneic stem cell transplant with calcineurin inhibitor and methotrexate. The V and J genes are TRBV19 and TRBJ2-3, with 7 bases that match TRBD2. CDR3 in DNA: TGTGCCAGTAGTAGCAGCGGGATCTCAGATACGCAGTATTTT. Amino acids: CASSSSGISDTQYF.